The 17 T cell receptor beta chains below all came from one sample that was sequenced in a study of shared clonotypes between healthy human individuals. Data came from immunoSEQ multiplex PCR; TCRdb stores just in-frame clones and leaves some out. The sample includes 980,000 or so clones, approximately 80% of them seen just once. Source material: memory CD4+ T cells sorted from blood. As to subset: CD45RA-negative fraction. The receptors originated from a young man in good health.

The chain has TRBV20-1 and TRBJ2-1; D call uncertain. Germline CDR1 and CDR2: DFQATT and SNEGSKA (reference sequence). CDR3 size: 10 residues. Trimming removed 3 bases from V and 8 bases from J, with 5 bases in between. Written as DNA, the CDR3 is TGCAGTGCTAGTTCCTATGAGCAGTTCTTC. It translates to CSASSYEQFF.

CDR3: CASSPGRGEYEQYF. In DNA form, the CDR3 reads TGTGCCAGCAGTCCCGGGCGGGGCGAGTACGAGCAGTACTTC. The chain couples TRBV6-5 to TRBJ2-7, with a possible D match to TRBD2 (6 bases). Trimming took off 5 bases at V and 4 bases at J, with 15 bases between the two ends. CDR3 size: 14 residues. In germline, CDR1 is MNHEY, CDR2 SVGAGI.

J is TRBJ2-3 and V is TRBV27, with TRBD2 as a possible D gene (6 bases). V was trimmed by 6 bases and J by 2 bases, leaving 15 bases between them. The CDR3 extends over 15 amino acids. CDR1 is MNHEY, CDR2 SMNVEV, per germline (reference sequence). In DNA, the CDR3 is TGTGCCAGCAGGCCCCCCGGGAGCGCCACAGATACGCAGTATTTT. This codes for CASRPPGSATDTQYF.

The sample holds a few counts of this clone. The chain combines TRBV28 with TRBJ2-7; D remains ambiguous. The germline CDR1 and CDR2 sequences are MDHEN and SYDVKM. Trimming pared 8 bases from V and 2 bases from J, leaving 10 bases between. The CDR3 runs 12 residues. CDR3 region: CASLRLPYEQYF. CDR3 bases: TGTGCCAGCCTGAGACTTCCCTACGAGCAGTACTTC.

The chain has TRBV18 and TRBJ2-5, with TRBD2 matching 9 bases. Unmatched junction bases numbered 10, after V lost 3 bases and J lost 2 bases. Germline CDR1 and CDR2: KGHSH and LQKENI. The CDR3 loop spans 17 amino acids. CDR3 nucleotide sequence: TGTGCCAGCTCACCGGGCGGGACTAGCAGAATACAAGAGACCCAGTACTTC. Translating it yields CASSPGGTSRIQETQYF.

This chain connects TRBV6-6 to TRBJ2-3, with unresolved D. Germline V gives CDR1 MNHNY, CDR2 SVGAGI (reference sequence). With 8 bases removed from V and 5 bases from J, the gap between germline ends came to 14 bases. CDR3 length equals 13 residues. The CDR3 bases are TGTGCCAGCGCAGCCCCTAAGGGAGATACGCAGTATTTT. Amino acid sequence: CASAAPKGDTQYF.

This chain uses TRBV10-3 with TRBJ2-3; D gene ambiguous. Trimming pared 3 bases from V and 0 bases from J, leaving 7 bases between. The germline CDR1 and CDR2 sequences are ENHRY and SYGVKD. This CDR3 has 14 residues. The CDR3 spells CAISEALSTDTQYF. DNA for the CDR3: TGTGCCATCAGTGAAGCGCTTAGCACAGATACGCAGTATTTT.

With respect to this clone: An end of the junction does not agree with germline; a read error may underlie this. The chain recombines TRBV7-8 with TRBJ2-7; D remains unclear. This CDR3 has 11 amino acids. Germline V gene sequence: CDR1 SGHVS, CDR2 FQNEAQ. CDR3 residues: CASSHSHEQYF. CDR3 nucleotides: TGTGCCAGCAGCCACTCCCACGAGCAGTACTTC. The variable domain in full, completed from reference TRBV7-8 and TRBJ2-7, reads GAGVSQSPRYKVAKRGQDVALRCDPISGHVSLFWYQQALGQGPEFLTYFQNEAQLDKSGLPSDRFFAERPEGSVSTLKIQRTQQEDSAVYLCASSHSHEQYFGPGTRLTVT.

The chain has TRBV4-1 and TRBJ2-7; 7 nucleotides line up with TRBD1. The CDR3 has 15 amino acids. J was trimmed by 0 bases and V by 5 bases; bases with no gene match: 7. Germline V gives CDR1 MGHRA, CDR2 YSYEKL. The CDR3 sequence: CASSSTGESSYEQYF. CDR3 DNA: TGCGCCAGCAGCTCCACAGGGGAGAGCTCCTACGAGCAGTACTTC.

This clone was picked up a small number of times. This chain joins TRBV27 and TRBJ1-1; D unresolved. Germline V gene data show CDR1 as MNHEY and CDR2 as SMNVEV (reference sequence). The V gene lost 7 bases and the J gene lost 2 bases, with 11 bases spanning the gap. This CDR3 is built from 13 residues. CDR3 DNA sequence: TGTGCCAGCACTGGGGAGCATAACACTGAAGCTTTCTTT. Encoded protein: CASTGEHNTEAFF.

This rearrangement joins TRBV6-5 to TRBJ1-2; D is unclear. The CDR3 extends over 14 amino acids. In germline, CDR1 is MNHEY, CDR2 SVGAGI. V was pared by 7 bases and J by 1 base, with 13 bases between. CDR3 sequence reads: CASTPGRVNYGYTF. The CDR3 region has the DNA TGTGCCAGCACCCCCGGGAGAGTTAACTATGGCTACACCTTC.

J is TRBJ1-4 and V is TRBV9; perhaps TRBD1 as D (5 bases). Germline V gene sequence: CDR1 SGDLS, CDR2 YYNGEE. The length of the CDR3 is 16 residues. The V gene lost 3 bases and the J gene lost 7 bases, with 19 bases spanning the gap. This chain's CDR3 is CASSAGTGVGGEKLFF. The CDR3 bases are TGTGCCAGCAGCGCGGGGACGGGCGTTGGGGGTGAAAAACTGTTTTTT.

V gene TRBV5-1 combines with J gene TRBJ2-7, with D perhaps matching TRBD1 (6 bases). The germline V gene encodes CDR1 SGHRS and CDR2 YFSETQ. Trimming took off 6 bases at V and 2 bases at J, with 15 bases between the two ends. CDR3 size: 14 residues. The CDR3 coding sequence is TGCGCCAGCAAGACTACGGACAGAGCCTACGAGCAGTACTTC. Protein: CASKTTDRAYEQYF.

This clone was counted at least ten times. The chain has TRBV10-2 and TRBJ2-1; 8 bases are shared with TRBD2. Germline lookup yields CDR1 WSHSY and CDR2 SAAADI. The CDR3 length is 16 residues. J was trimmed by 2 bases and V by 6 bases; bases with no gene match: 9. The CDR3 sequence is CASRDGLAITYNEQFF. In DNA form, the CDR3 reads TGCGCCAGCAGGGACGGACTAGCTATCACCTACAATGAGCAGTTCTTC.

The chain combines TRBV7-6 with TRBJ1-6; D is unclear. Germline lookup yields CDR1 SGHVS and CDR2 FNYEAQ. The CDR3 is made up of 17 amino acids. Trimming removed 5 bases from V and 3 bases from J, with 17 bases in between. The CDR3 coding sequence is TGTGCCAGCAGCCCCCTCGGAGGAGGCCTCTATAATTCACCCCTCCACTTT. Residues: CASSPLGGGLYNSPLHF.

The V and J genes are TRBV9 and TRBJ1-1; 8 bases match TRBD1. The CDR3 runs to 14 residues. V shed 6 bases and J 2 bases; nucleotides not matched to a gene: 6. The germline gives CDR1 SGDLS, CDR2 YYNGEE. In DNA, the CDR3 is TGTGCCAGCACCCTGGACAGGGCCAACACTGAAGCTTTCTTT. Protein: CASTLDRANTEAFF.

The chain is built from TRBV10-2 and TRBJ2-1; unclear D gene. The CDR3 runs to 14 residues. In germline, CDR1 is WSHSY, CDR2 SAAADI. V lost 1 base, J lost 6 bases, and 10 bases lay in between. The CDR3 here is CASSEFVSPNEQFF. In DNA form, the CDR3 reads TGCGCCAGCAGTGAGTTTGTCAGCCCCAATGAGCAGTTCTTC.